The rows below give T cell receptor beta chains drawn from one sample of a study of T cell repertoires in cytomegalovirus infection. A single record per CDR3 protein comes from TCRdb applying MiXCR to the reads. The sample contains hundreds of thousands of distinct CDR3 sequences, 40% to 50% of which appear only once. These TCRs are of unknown antigen specificity. Sequencing used cultured PBMCs, obtained from culture after CMV antigen stimulation. Receptor source: a human donor in good health (CMV status not recorded). Some clones in this sample may be carry-over from other donors' samples. Both conserved end residues are part of each CDR3. The order of the fields is clone size, J gene, D gene, V gene, CDR3 DNA, CDR3 protein. D genes are given only for firm matches. Clone size is stated in some rows and not others, as once, few, many or a class when expanded.

clone_size: -
j_call: TRBJ2-7
d_call: -
v_call: TRBV20-1
cdr3_nt: TGCAGTGGGCTGAGTGCGGCGCCCTACGAGCAGTACTTC
cdr3_aa: CSGLSAAPYEQYF

clone_size: -
j_call: TRBJ2-7
d_call: TRBD1
v_call: TRBV7-9
cdr3_nt: TGTGCCAGCACCCATGGGGACAGGGGGCTCTGGGAGCAGTACTTC
cdr3_aa: CASTHGDRGLWEQYF

clone_size: -
j_call: TRBJ1-5
d_call: -
v_call: TRBV2
cdr3_nt: TGTGCCAGCAGGCAATATAGCAATCAGCCCCAGCATTTT
cdr3_aa: CASRQYSNQPQHF

clone_size: -
j_call: TRBJ2-2
d_call: TRBD1
v_call: TRBV12-3/TRBV12-4
cdr3_nt: TGTGCCAGCAGGCTTAGGGGGCGCGGGGAGCTGTTTTTT
cdr3_aa: CASRLRGRGELFF

clone_size: -
j_call: TRBJ1-4
d_call: TRBD1
v_call: TRBV4-1
cdr3_nt: TGCGCCAGCAGCCATCCCTCGCAGGGGGCGAGGAAACTGTTTTTT
cdr3_aa: CASSHPSQGARKLFF

clone_size: -
j_call: TRBJ2-3
d_call: TRBD2
v_call: TRBV7-2
cdr3_nt: TGTGCCAGCAGCCCCTCGCTAGCGGGAGCCACAGATACGCAGTATTTT
cdr3_aa: CASSPSLAGATDTQYF

clone_size: -
j_call: TRBJ2-1
d_call: TRBD2
v_call: TRBV7-2
cdr3_nt: TGTGCCAGCAGCATGGGACTAGAAGGCAATGAGCAGTTCTTC
cdr3_aa: CASSMGLEGNEQFF

clone_size: -
j_call: TRBJ2-1
d_call: TRBD1
v_call: TRBV7-9
cdr3_nt: TGTGCCAGCAGCCGGACAGGGGACAATGAGCAGTTCTTC
cdr3_aa: CASSRTGDNEQFF

clone_size: -
j_call: TRBJ2-5
d_call: -
v_call: TRBV27
cdr3_nt: TGTGCCAGCATGAAGCGCGGGACTCCTGAAGAGACCCAGTACTTC
cdr3_aa: CASMKRGTPEETQYF

clone_size: many
j_call: TRBJ2-7
d_call: -
v_call: TRBV7-2
cdr3_nt: TGTGCCAGCAGCCCTGGACTGGGAAACTACGAGCAGTACTTC
cdr3_aa: CASSPGLGNYEQYF

clone_size: -
j_call: TRBJ1-6
d_call: -
v_call: TRBV11-2
cdr3_nt: TGTGCCAGCAGCTTAGAGGGGCGGTATTCACCCCTCCACTTT
cdr3_aa: CASSLEGRYSPLHF

clone_size: once
j_call: TRBJ2-3
d_call: -
v_call: TRBV6-6
cdr3_nt: TGTGCCAGCAGGCGCCAGGGATTCACAGATACGCAGTATTTT
cdr3_aa: CASRRQGFTDTQYF

clone_size: few
j_call: TRBJ2-2
d_call: TRBD2
v_call: TRBV7-2
cdr3_nt: TGTGCCAGCAGCTTCCTGGGACTAGGGGCCGGGGAGCTGTTTTTT
cdr3_aa: CASSFLGLGAGELFF

clone_size: -
j_call: TRBJ1-2
d_call: TRBD1
v_call: TRBV11-2
cdr3_nt: TGTGCCAGCAGCCCAGTGGGCCGACAGGGTCTTTATAGCTACACCTTC
cdr3_aa: CASSPVGRQGLYSYTF

clone_size: -
j_call: TRBJ2-5
d_call: -
v_call: TRBV11-2
cdr3_nt: TGTGCCAGCAGCTTAAGGCTCCAAGAGACCCAGTACTTC
cdr3_aa: CASSLRLQETQYF

clone_size: -
j_call: TRBJ1-2
d_call: -
v_call: TRBV7-2
cdr3_nt: TGTGCCAGCAGCTTCCGGACGCAGTACTATGGCTACACCTTC
cdr3_aa: CASSFRTQYYGYTF

clone_size: -
j_call: TRBJ2-1
d_call: TRBD2
v_call: TRBV6-5
cdr3_nt: TGTGCCAGCAGTTACGGGCGGACACTAGCGGACGCCTACAATGAGCAGTTCTTC
cdr3_aa: CASSYGRTLADAYNEQFF

clone_size: few
j_call: TRBJ1-1
d_call: -
v_call: TRBV12-3/TRBV12-4
cdr3_nt: TGTGCCAGCAGTTTAGGTCGGGGATCTGAAGCTTTCTTT
cdr3_aa: CASSLGRGSEAFF

clone_size: -
j_call: TRBJ1-5
d_call: TRBD1
v_call: TRBV27
cdr3_nt: TGTGCCAGCAGTTCATACGGGACAGGGGGCAATCAGCCCCAGCATTTT
cdr3_aa: CASSSYGTGGNQPQHF

clone_size: few
j_call: TRBJ2-5
d_call: TRBD1
v_call: TRBV7-8
cdr3_nt: TGTGCCAGCAGACATAGAACAGGGGCCTCGTACCAAGAGACCCAGTACTTC
cdr3_aa: CASRHRTGASYQETQYF

clone_size: -
j_call: TRBJ1-6
d_call: -
v_call: TRBV12-3/TRBV12-4
cdr3_nt: TGTGCCAGCAGTTTGACTGAGGGAAGTTCACCCCTCCACTTT
cdr3_aa: CASSLTEGSSPLHF

clone_size: many
j_call: TRBJ2-2
d_call: -
v_call: TRBV7-2
cdr3_nt: TGTGCCAGCAGCTCCCCGATTTACACCGGGGAGCTGTTTTTT
cdr3_aa: CASSSPIYTGELFF

clone_size: -
j_call: TRBJ2-3
d_call: TRBD2
v_call: TRBV12-3/TRBV12-4
cdr3_nt: TGTGCCAGCAGCGCAAGCCCGGGACTAGCTAAAGATACGCAGTATTTT
cdr3_aa: CASSASPGLAKDTQYF

clone_size: -
j_call: TRBJ2-7
d_call: -
v_call: TRBV7-2
cdr3_nt: TGTGCCAGAAGCCCTTTAGTAGGTCGGGGCTACGAGCAGTACTTC
cdr3_aa: CARSPLVGRGYEQYF

clone_size: few
j_call: TRBJ1-1
d_call: TRBD1
v_call: TRBV4-1
cdr3_nt: TGCGCCAGCAGCCAAGCTCAGGGGGCTAGGTACACTGAAGCTTTCTTT
cdr3_aa: CASSQAQGARYTEAFF

clone_size: few
j_call: TRBJ1-3
d_call: -
v_call: TRBV12-3/TRBV12-4
cdr3_nt: TGTGCCAGCAGTTCCAGCGGGCACACCATATATTTT
cdr3_aa: CASSSSGHTIYF

clone_size: -
j_call: TRBJ1-6
d_call: -
v_call: TRBV7-2
cdr3_nt: TGTGCCAGCAGCTCCCGAGGAGGTTTAAATTCACCCCTCCACTTT
cdr3_aa: CASSSRGGLNSPLHF

clone_size: -
j_call: TRBJ1-5
d_call: -
v_call: TRBV7-6
cdr3_nt: TGTGCCAGCAGCCGTCGGGGGGGGCATGGGAACTTTAATCAGCCCCAGCATTTT
cdr3_aa: CASSRRGGHGNFNQPQHF

clone_size: many
j_call: TRBJ1-5
d_call: -
v_call: TRBV7-2
cdr3_nt: TGTGCCAGCAGAGAACAGGGAAATGGCAATCAGCCCCAGCATTTT
cdr3_aa: CASREQGNGNQPQHF

clone_size: -
j_call: TRBJ2-7
d_call: TRBD2
v_call: TRBV7-2
cdr3_nt: TGTGCCAGCAGCTCCCCACGGGGGGGTATCTACGAGCAGTACTTC
cdr3_aa: CASSSPRGGIYEQYF

clone_size: -
j_call: TRBJ2-1
d_call: TRBD1
v_call: TRBV7-6
cdr3_nt: TGTGCCAGCAAGGCCCGGACAGGCACAAATGAGCAGTTCTTC
cdr3_aa: CASKARTGTNEQFF

clone_size: -
j_call: TRBJ2-2
d_call: TRBD2
v_call: TRBV4-1
cdr3_nt: TGCGCCAGCAGCCAAGAGCCCGTAGCGGGAGCCACCGGGGAGCTGTTTTTT
cdr3_aa: CASSQEPVAGATGELFF

clone_size: -
j_call: TRBJ1-1
d_call: -
v_call: TRBV7-9
cdr3_nt: TGTGCCAGCAGCCGTACTTCCGCCAGGGAGGCTTTCTTT
cdr3_aa: CASSRTSAREAFF

clone_size: -
j_call: TRBJ2-1
d_call: TRBD1
v_call: TRBV5-1
cdr3_nt: TGCGCCAGCAGCTTGGAACCAGGGGGCTCCTACAATGAGCAGTTCTTC
cdr3_aa: CASSLEPGGSYNEQFF

clone_size: once
j_call: TRBJ1-1
d_call: -
v_call: TRBV7-3
cdr3_nt: TGTGCCAGCAGATTTAAGGGGGTAGGGTTCACTGAAGCTTTCTTT
cdr3_aa: CASRFKGVGFTEAFF

clone_size: -
j_call: TRBJ1-2
d_call: -
v_call: TRBV28
cdr3_nt: TGTGCCAGCAAGACCCTCCGGGACCCGGTATCCTATGGCTACACCTTC
cdr3_aa: CASKTLRDPVSYGYTF

clone_size: once
j_call: TRBJ2-7
d_call: -
v_call: TRBV5-4
cdr3_nt: TGTGCCAGCACCCTAAACTTAGGTTCCGAGCAGTACTTC
cdr3_aa: CASTLNLGSEQYF

clone_size: -
j_call: TRBJ2-7
d_call: -
v_call: TRBV7-2
cdr3_nt: TGTGCCAGCAGCTTAGCGGACCACAGCTCCTACGAGCAGTACTTC
cdr3_aa: CASSLADHSSYEQYF

clone_size: few
j_call: TRBJ2-3
d_call: TRBD1
v_call: TRBV7-8
cdr3_nt: TGTGCCAGCAGCCACAGGACAGGGGGGCTTGGTGCGCAGTATTTT
cdr3_aa: CASSHRTGGLGAQYF

clone_size: -
j_call: TRBJ1-1
d_call: TRBD1
v_call: TRBV10-3
cdr3_nt: TGTGCCATCAGTGATACAGGGGGAGTGAACACTGAAGCTTTCTTT
cdr3_aa: CAISDTGGVNTEAFF

clone_size: -
j_call: TRBJ1-5
d_call: TRBD1
v_call: TRBV12-5
cdr3_nt: TGTGCTAGTGGTTTTGAACAGGGGGGCAATCAGCCCCAGCATTTT
cdr3_aa: CASGFEQGGNQPQHF

clone_size: -
j_call: TRBJ2-7
d_call: -
v_call: TRBV7-2
cdr3_nt: TGTGCCAGCAGCCTCACCTCGTTCTACGAGCAGTACTTC
cdr3_aa: CASSLTSFYEQYF

clone_size: -
j_call: TRBJ1-1
d_call: TRBD1
v_call: TRBV6-6
cdr3_nt: TGTGCCAGCAGTGACAGGACAGGGTTGAACACTGAAGCTTTCTTT
cdr3_aa: CASSDRTGLNTEAFF

clone_size: -
j_call: TRBJ2-7
d_call: -
v_call: TRBV7-9
cdr3_nt: TGTGCCAGCAGCCTTTTCATAACGGGACTCCTCTACGAGCAGTACTTC
cdr3_aa: CASSLFITGLLYEQYF

clone_size: -
j_call: TRBJ2-7
d_call: TRBD1
v_call: TRBV27
cdr3_nt: TGTGCCAGCAGTTTATCCGCGACAGGGGGATCCTACGAGCAGTACTTC
cdr3_aa: CASSLSATGGSYEQYF

clone_size: -
j_call: TRBJ2-2
d_call: TRBD1
v_call: TRBV12-3/TRBV12-4
cdr3_nt: TGTGCCAGCAGCCACAGGGGACAGCGCGCGAACACCGGGGAGCTGTTTTTT
cdr3_aa: CASSHRGQRANTGELFF

clone_size: -
j_call: TRBJ2-6
d_call: -
v_call: TRBV6-1
cdr3_nt: TGTGCCAGCAGCGAAGGGTCTGGGGCCAACGTCCTGACTTTC
cdr3_aa: CASSEGSGANVLTF

clone_size: -
j_call: TRBJ2-1
d_call: -
v_call: TRBV6-8
cdr3_nt: TGTGCCAGCAGGGAGCGTCAAGGAGTACCCCTCCGTGAGCAGTTCTTC
cdr3_aa: CASRERQGVPLREQFF

clone_size: -
j_call: TRBJ1-1
d_call: TRBD1
v_call: TRBV7-2
cdr3_nt: TGTGCCAGCAGCGTCGGACAGGGGGCTTTTTATGAGGCTTTCTTT
cdr3_aa: CASSVGQGAFYEAFF

clone_size: few
j_call: TRBJ1-1
d_call: -
v_call: TRBV12-3/TRBV12-4
cdr3_nt: TGTGCCAGCGGGAGCGGACCGAACACTGAAGCTTTCTTT
cdr3_aa: CASGSGPNTEAFF

clone_size: -
j_call: TRBJ2-1
d_call: -
v_call: TRBV6-2/TRBV6-3
cdr3_nt: TGTGCCAGCAGTTATACGGAACCCCTCCACAATGAGCAGTTCTTC
cdr3_aa: CASSYTEPLHNEQFF

clone_size: -
j_call: TRBJ2-2
d_call: -
v_call: TRBV6-7
cdr3_nt: TGTGCCAGCAGCGAGACTAGGACCGGGGAGCTGTTTTTT
cdr3_aa: CASSETRTGELFF

clone_size: -
j_call: TRBJ1-3
d_call: -
v_call: TRBV5-6
cdr3_nt: TGTGCCAGCAGCTTGCCAGGACAGTCCCCTGGAAACACCATATATTTT
cdr3_aa: CASSLPGQSPGNTIYF

clone_size: few
j_call: TRBJ1-1
d_call: -
v_call: TRBV2
cdr3_nt: TGTGCCAGCAGTGAGGATGTGAACACTGAAGCTTTCTTT
cdr3_aa: CASSEDVNTEAFF

clone_size: -
j_call: TRBJ2-5
d_call: TRBD2
v_call: TRBV30
cdr3_nt: TGTGCCTGGAGTCGGGGCGGGAGGGGGGAGACCCAGTACTTC
cdr3_aa: CAWSRGGRGETQYF

clone_size: few
j_call: TRBJ2-3
d_call: TRBD2
v_call: TRBV6-1
cdr3_nt: TGTGCCAGCAGAAACCGGGGACTAGTAGATACGCAGTATTTT
cdr3_aa: CASRNRGLVDTQYF